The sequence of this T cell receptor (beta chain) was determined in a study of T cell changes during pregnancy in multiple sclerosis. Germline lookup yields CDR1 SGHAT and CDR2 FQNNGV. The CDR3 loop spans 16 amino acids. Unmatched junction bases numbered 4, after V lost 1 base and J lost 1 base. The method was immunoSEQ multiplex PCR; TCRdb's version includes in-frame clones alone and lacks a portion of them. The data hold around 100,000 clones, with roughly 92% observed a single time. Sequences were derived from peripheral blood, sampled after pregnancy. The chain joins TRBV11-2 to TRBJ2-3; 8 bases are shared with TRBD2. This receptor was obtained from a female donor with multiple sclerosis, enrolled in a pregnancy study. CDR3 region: CASSLGPRGGTDTQYF. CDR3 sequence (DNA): TGTGCCAGCAGCTTAGGGCCGCGGGGGGGCACAGATACGCAGTATTTT.